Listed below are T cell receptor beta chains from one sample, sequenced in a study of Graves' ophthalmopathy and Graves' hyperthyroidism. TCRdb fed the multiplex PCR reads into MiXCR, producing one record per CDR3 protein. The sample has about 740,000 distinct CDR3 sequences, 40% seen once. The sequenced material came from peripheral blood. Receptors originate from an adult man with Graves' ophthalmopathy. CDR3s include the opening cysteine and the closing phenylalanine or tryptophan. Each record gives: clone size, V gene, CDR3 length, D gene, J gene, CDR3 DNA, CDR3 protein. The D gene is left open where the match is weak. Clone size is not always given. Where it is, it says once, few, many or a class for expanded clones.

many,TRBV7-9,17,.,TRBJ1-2,TGTGCCAGCAGCTTAGCCTCTTCCGCGACGGAGCTCTATGGCTACACCTTC,CASSLASSATELYGYTF
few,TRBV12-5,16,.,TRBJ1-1,TGTGCTAGTGCCCGGGGGCGGGGGGCCCAGAACACTGAAGCTTTCTTT,CASARGRGAQNTEAFF
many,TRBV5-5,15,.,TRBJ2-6,TGTGCCAGCAGCGTGACAGTGTTTGGGGCCAACGTCCTGACTTTC,CASSVTVFGANVLTF
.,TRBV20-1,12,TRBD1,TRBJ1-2,TGCAGTGCTGTGCAGGGGGCTGAGGGCTACACCTTC,CSAVQGAEGYTF
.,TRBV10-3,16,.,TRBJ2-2,TGTGCCACCCAGGATGACAGGGAGGCGAACACCGGGGAGCTGTTTTTT,CATQDDREANTGELFF
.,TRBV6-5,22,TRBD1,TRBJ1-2,TGTGCCAGCAGTTACCCGGACAGGACAGAAGCCTTGGTAACCACAGCTAACTATGGCTACACCTTC,CASSYPDRTEALVTTANYGYTF
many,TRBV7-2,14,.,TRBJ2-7,TGTGCCAGCAGCCCTGACACAGCCTCCTACGAGCAGTACTTC,CASSPDTASYEQYF
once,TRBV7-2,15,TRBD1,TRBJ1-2,TGTGCCAGCAGCTTACCGGTGACAGGGGCATATGGCTACACCTTC,CASSLPVTGAYGYTF
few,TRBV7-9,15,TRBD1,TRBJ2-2,TGTGCCAGTAGCCCTGACAGGGATGGCACCGGGGAGCTGTTTTTT,CASSPDRDGTGELFF
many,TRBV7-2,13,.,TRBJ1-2,TGTGCCAGCAGCTTAGAGACAGTCGATGGCTACACCTTC,CASSLETVDGYTF
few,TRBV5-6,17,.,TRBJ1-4,TGTGCCAGCAGCTTGGGAATGTGGGGTTCAACTAATGAAAAACTGTTTTTT,CASSLGMWGSTNEKLFF